This T cell receptor (beta chain) was recorded in a study of blood T cell repertoires in COVID-19. The study recruited people aged roughly 18 to 100 years across 20 to 30 US areas. Germline CDR1 KGHSH, CDR2 LQKENI. J gave up 5 bases and V 8 bases, and 8 bases lay outside the gene matches. This CDR3 contains 13 residues. Generated by immunoSEQ multiplex PCR, the TCRdb table keeps only in-frame clones and is missing some. Among about 220,000 clones, 75% to 90% were seen once, and the ten largest hold about 3.3%. This rearrangement joins TRBV18 to TRBJ2-5; 7 positions match TRBD2. Sample: PBMCs or T cells enriched from blood (not recorded which). This TCR was recovered from a woman aged 18-35 years in a cohort exposed to, infected with or recovered from COVID-19 (not recorded which). The CDR3 loop reads CASKRDEAETQYF. CDR3 sequence (DNA): TGTGCCAGCAAGCGGGATGAGGCGGAGACCCAGTACTTC.